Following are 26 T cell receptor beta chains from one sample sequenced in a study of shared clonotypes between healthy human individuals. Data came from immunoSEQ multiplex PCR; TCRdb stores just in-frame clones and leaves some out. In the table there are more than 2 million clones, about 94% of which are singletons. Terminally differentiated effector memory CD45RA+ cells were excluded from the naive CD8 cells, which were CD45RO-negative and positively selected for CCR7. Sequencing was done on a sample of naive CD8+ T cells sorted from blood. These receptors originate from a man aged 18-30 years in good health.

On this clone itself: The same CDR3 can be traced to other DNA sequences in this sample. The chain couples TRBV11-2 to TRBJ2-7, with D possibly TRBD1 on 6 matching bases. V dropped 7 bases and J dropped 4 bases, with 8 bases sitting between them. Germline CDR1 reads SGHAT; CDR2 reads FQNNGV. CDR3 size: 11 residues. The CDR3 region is CASTRGYEQYF. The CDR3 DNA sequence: TGTGCCAGCACCAGGGGTTACGAGCAGTACTTC.

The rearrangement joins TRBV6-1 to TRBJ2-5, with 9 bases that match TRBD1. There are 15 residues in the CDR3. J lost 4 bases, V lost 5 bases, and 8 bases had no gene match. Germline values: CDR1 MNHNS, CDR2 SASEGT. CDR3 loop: CASSTLDRGGETQYF. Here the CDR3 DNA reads TGTGCCAGCAGTACATTGGACAGGGGCGGAGAGACCCAGTACTTC.

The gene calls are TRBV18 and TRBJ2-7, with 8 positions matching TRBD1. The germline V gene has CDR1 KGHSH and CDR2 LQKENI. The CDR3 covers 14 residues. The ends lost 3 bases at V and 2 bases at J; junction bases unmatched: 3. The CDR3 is CASSPDRETYEQYF. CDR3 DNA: TGTGCCAGCTCACCGGACAGGGAGACCTACGAGCAGTACTTC. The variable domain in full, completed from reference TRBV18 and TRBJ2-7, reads NAGVMQNPRHLVRRRGQEARLRCSPMKGHSHVYWYRQLPEEGLKFMVYLQKENIIDESGMPKERFSAEFPKEGPSILRIQQVVRGDSAAYFCASSPDRETYEQYFGPGTRLTVT.

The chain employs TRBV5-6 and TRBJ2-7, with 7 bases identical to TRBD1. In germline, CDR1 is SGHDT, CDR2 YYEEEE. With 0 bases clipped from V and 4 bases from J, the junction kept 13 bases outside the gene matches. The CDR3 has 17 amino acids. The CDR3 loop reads CASSLARGGLKEYEQYF. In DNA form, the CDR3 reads TGTGCCAGCAGCTTGGCCAGAGGGGGCCTAAAGGAGTACGAGCAGTACTTC.

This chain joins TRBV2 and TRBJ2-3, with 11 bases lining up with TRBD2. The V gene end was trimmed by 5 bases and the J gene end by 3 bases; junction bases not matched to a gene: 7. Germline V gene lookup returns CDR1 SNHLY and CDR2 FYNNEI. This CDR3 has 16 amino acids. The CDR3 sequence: CASSYVLAGVTDTQYF. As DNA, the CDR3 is TGTGCCAGCAGTTACGTACTAGCGGGAGTGACAGATACGCAGTATTTT.

This CDR3 is CASSGIRMYF. The CDR3 DNA reads TGTGCCAGCAGCGGGATACGTATGTATTTT. This rearrangement joins TRBV9 to TRBJ2-3; no clear D gene. The CDR3 contains 10 residues. Germline V gene data show CDR1 as SGDLS and CDR2 as YYNGEE. Trimming cost V 3 bases and J 14 bases, with 10 bases left between them.

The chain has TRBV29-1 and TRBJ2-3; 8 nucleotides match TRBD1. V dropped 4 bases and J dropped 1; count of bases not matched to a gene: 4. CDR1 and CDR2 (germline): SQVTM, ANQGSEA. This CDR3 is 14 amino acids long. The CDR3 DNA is TGCAGCGTTGTCCCGGGACAGGGCACAGATACGCAGTATTTT. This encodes CSVVPGQGTDTQYF.

The CDR3 loop reads CASSDPGLAVKETQYF. CDR3 nucleotides: TGTGCCAGCAGCGACCCGGGACTAGCGGTGAAAGAGACCCAGTACTTC. The V gene is TRBV9, the J gene TRBJ2-5, with 11 bases matching TRBD2. The CDR3 has 16 residues. V was pared by 3 bases and J by 3 bases, with 7 bases of the junction left unmatched. Germline assignment: CDR1 SGDLS and CDR2 YYNGEE.

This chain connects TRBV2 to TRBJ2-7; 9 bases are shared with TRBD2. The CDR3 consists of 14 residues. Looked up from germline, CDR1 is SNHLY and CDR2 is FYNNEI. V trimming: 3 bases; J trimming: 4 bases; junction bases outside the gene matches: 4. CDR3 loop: CASSDAGGIYEQYF. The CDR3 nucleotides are TGTGCCAGCAGTGACGCGGGAGGGATATACGAGCAGTACTTC.

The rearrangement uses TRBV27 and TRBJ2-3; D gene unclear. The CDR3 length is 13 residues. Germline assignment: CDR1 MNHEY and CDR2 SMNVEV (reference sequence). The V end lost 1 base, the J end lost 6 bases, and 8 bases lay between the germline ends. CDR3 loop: CASSLYMKDTQYF. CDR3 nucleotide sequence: TGTGCCAGCAGTTTATACATGAAGGATACGCAGTATTTT.

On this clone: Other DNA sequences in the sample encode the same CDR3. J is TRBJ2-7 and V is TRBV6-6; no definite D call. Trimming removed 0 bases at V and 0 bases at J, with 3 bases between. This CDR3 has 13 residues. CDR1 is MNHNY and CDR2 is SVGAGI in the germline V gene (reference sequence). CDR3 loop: CASSYSPSYEQYF. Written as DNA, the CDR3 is TGTGCCAGCAGTTACTCACCCTCCTACGAGCAGTACTTC.

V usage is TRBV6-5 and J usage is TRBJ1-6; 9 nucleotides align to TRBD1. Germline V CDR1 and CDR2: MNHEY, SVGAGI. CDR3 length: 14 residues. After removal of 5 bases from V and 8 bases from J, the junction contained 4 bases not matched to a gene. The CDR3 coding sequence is TGTGCCAGCAGTAGGACAGGGGTAGATTCACCCCTCCACTTT. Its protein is CASSRTGVDSPLHF.

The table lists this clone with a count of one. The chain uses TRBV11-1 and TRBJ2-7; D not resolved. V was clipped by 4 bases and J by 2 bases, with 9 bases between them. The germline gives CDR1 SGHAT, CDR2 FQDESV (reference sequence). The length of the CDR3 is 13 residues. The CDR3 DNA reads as TGTGCCAGCAGCTCTACTGGCCCCTACGAGCAGTACTTC. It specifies CASSSTGPYEQYF.

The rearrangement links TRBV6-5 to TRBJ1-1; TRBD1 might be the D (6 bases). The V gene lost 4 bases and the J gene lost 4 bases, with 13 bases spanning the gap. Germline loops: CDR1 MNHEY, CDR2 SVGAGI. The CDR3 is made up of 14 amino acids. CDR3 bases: TGTGCCAGCAGTTGGACAGAATCTACCACTGAAGCTTTCTTT. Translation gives CASSWTESTTEAFF.

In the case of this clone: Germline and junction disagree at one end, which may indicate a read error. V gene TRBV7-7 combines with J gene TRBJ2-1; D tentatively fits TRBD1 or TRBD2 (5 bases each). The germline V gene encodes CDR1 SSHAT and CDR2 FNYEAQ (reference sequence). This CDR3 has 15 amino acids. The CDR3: CASSRDPGPYNEQFF. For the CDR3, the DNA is TGTGCTAGCAGCCGGGACCCCGGTCCCTACAATGAGCAGTTCTTC.

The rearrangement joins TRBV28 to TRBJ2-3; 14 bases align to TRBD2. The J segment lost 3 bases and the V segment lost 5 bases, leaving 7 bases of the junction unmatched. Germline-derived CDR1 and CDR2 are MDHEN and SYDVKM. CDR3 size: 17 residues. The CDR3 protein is CASSMGLAGAGTDTQYF. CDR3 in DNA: TGTGCCAGCAGTATGGGACTAGCGGGGGCTGGGACAGATACGCAGTATTTT.

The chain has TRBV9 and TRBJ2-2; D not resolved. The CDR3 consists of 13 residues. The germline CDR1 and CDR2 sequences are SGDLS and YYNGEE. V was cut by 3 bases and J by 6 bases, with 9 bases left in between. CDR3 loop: CASSAFEAGELFF. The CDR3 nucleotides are TGTGCCAGCAGCGCCTTCGAAGCCGGGGAGCTGTTTTTT.

The chain's CDR3 is CASINSGRIPYEQYF. The CDR3 bases are TGTGCCAGCATAAATTCCGGACGGATTCCCTACGAGCAGTACTTC. The rearrangement uses TRBV28 and TRBJ2-7; D gene unclear. Trimming removed 7 bases at V and 2 bases at J, with 18 bases between. The CDR3 consists of 15 residues. Germline V lookup: CDR1 MDHEN, CDR2 SYDVKM.

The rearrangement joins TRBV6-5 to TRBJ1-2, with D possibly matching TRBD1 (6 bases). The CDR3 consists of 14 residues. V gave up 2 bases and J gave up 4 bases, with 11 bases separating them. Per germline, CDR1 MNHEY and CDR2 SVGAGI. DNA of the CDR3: TGTGCCAGCAGTTACACGGGGGCTCTCTATGGCTACACCTTC. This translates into CASSYTGALYGYTF.

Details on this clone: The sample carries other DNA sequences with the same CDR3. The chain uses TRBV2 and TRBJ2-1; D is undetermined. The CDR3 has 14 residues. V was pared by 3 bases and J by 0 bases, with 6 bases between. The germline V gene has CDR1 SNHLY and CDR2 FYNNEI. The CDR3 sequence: CASSDSSSYNEQFF. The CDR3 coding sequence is TGTGCCAGCAGTGATTCGAGCTCCTACAATGAGCAGTTCTTC.

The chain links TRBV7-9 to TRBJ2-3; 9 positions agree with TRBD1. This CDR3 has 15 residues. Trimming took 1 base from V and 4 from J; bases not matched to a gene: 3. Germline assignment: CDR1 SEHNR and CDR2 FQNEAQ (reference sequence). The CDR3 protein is CASSLGTGEADTQYF. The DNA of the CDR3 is TGTGCCAGCAGCTTAGGGACAGGGGAGGCAGATACGCAGTATTTT.

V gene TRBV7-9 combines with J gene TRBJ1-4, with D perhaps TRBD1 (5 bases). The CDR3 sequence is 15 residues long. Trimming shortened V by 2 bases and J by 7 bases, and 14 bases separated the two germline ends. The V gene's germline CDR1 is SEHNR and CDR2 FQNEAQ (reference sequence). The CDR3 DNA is TGTGCCAGCAGCTTACAGGGCGAATTCGGTGAAAAACTGTTTTTT. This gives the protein CASSLQGEFGEKLFF.

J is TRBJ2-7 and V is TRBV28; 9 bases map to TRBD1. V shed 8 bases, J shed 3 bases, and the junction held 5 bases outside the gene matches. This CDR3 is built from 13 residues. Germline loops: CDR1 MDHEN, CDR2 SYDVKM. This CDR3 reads CASRDREFYEQYF. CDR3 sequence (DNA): TGTGCCAGCCGGGACAGGGAGTTCTACGAGCAGTACTTC.

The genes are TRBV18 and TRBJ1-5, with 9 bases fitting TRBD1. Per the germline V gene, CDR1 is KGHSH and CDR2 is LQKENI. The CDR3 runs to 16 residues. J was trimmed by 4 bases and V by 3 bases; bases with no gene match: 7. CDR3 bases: TGTGCCAGCTCACCCCGGGACAGGGAATGGAATCAGCCCCAGCATTTT. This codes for CASSPRDREWNQPQHF.

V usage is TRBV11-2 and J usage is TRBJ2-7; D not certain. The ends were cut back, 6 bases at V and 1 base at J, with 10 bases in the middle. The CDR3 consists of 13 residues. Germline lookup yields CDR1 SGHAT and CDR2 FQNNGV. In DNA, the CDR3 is TGTGCCAGCAGTGCTGGGATTTCCTACGAGCAGTACTTC. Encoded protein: CASSAGISYEQYF.

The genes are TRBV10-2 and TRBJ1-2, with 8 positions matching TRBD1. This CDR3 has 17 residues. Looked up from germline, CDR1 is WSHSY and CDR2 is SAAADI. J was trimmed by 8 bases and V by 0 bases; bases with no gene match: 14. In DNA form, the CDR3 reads TGCGCCAGCAGTGAGTCAACCACCGGGACAGGAGGGGACGGCTACACCTTC. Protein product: CASSESTTGTGGDGYTF.